These T cell receptor beta chains were read from a single sample in a study of tumor-infiltrating lymphocytes in primary liver carcinoma. TCRdb reanalysed the multiplex PCR reads using MiXCR and keeps one entry per CDR3 protein. This table holds approximately 330,000 distinct CDR3 sequences, less than 75% found once. Sequencing was done on a sample of peripheral blood. The source is a man in his forties with primary liver carcinoma and hepatitis B virus infection. The CDR3 runs from the conserved cysteine through the conserved F or W. Fields, in order: CDR3 protein, V gene, CDR3 length.

cdr3_aa: CASSSGQDSGANVLTF
v_call: TRBV5-4
cdr3_length: 16

cdr3_aa: CASSLEGVPFDEQFF
v_call: TRBV5-1
cdr3_length: 15

cdr3_aa: CASSEIWSEQFF
v_call: TRBV2
cdr3_length: 12

cdr3_aa: CASSLGTGGAWTEAFF
v_call: TRBV5-1
cdr3_length: 16

cdr3_aa: CASDGFNQPQHF
v_call: TRBV19
cdr3_length: 12

cdr3_aa: CTSSLDDTDTQYF
v_call: TRBV11-3
cdr3_length: 13

cdr3_aa: CAISEPGAGRIREQFF
v_call: TRBV6-1
cdr3_length: 16

cdr3_aa: CASRAGDRRYEQYF
v_call: TRBV28
cdr3_length: 14

cdr3_aa: CASSLVGANEQFF
v_call: TRBV11-2
cdr3_length: 13

cdr3_aa: CASSKLNTEAFF
v_call: TRBV7-9
cdr3_length: 12

cdr3_aa: CASSLSIESHQSQHF
v_call: TRBV11-2
cdr3_length: 15

cdr3_aa: CASSYSNLNNEQFF
v_call: TRBV6-5
cdr3_length: 14

cdr3_aa: CARSLVGPEPRTQYF
v_call: TRBV11-2
cdr3_length: 15

cdr3_aa: CASSLELGAVKNIQYF
v_call: TRBV5-5
cdr3_length: 16

cdr3_aa: CASTFPPGGQFF
v_call: TRBV10-2
cdr3_length: 12

cdr3_aa: CASSLRLVGGGTGELLF
v_call: TRBV11-2
cdr3_length: 17

cdr3_aa: CASNLATPGYNEQFF
v_call: TRBV11-3
cdr3_length: 15

cdr3_aa: CASSLAGFLRPTGQYF
v_call: TRBV11-2
cdr3_length: 16

cdr3_aa: CASSHGRNTEAFF
v_call: TRBV11-1
cdr3_length: 13

cdr3_aa: CASSSRDAQGTQYF
v_call: TRBV13
cdr3_length: 14

cdr3_aa: CASSSASGLYNEQFF
v_call: TRBV5-1
cdr3_length: 15

cdr3_aa: CASSQESDRAYEQYF
v_call: TRBV4-1
cdr3_length: 15

cdr3_aa: CATLSPSTDTQYF
v_call: TRBV11-2
cdr3_length: 13

cdr3_aa: CSVGLTGPRPEQYF
v_call: TRBV29-1
cdr3_length: 14

cdr3_aa: CASRVAGGQDEHYF
v_call: TRBV6-2/TRBV6-3
cdr3_length: 14

cdr3_aa: CAWSDVAQGNSPLHF
v_call: TRBV30
cdr3_length: 15

cdr3_aa: CASSVSHRDIQYF
v_call: TRBV5-6
cdr3_length: 13

cdr3_aa: CATSDKHGTDTQYF
v_call: TRBV24-1
cdr3_length: 14

cdr3_aa: CASSFVGGDTQYF
v_call: TRBV11-2
cdr3_length: 13

cdr3_aa: CASSRGQSSELFF
v_call: TRBV6-2/TRBV6-3
cdr3_length: 13

cdr3_aa: CASGLIGGAGELFF
v_call: TRBV11-2
cdr3_length: 14

cdr3_aa: CASTKRLLAGAEEQYF
v_call: TRBV10-2
cdr3_length: 16

cdr3_aa: CASSYSAGAFYEQFF
v_call: TRBV6-5
cdr3_length: 15

cdr3_aa: CASSLARGTGGENEQFF
v_call: TRBV11-3
cdr3_length: 17

cdr3_aa: CASSFRGFEAFF
v_call: TRBV12-3/TRBV12-4
cdr3_length: 12

cdr3_aa: CASSPDFRSTEAFF
v_call: TRBV14
cdr3_length: 14

cdr3_aa: CAWSEGQVYDQYF
v_call: TRBV30
cdr3_length: 13

cdr3_aa: CTSSLVQRKFDEQYF
v_call: TRBV11-2
cdr3_length: 15

cdr3_aa: CVWTLASRSYEQYF
v_call: TRBV30
cdr3_length: 14

cdr3_aa: CASTQRGDSNQAQHF
v_call: TRBV6-6
cdr3_length: 15

cdr3_aa: CASSELQGRHQETQYF
v_call: TRBV6-1
cdr3_length: 16

cdr3_aa: CASSQDGSRAGDHNEQFF
v_call: TRBV4-1
cdr3_length: 18

cdr3_aa: CVNSLNAGRTEAFF
v_call: TRBV11-2
cdr3_length: 14

cdr3_aa: CASSGAPGGAYEQYF
v_call: TRBV5-1
cdr3_length: 15

cdr3_aa: CAGTSGGRNGYTF
v_call: TRBV6-1
cdr3_length: 13

cdr3_aa: CASSRSASGNYEQYF
v_call: TRBV6-2/TRBV6-3
cdr3_length: 15

cdr3_aa: CAFRIASSYNEQFF
v_call: TRBV30
cdr3_length: 14

cdr3_aa: CAGQEGFNTEAFF
v_call: TRBV11-2
cdr3_length: 13

cdr3_aa: CAGSYDPLEVEAFF
v_call: TRBV11-2
cdr3_length: 14

cdr3_aa: CASRFERLETQYF
v_call: TRBV11-2
cdr3_length: 13

cdr3_aa: CTSSLGGLGPNDEQFF
v_call: TRBV11-2
cdr3_length: 16

cdr3_aa: CASSLAGRGYEQYF
v_call: TRBV5-4
cdr3_length: 14

cdr3_aa: CASSYQYRNQAQHF
v_call: TRBV6-2/TRBV6-3
cdr3_length: 14

cdr3_aa: CAISESASFVSLDTQYF
v_call: TRBV10-3
cdr3_length: 17

cdr3_aa: CASSPGTPMADTQYF
v_call: TRBV6-1
cdr3_length: 15

cdr3_aa: CASSLELRGEPFF
v_call: TRBV11-3
cdr3_length: 13

cdr3_aa: CASSSQRYKQYF
v_call: TRBV12-3/TRBV12-4
cdr3_length: 12

cdr3_aa: CAIKTLASNREQYF
v_call: TRBV10-3
cdr3_length: 14

cdr3_aa: CAISLEGLNQPQHF
v_call: TRBV5-1
cdr3_length: 14